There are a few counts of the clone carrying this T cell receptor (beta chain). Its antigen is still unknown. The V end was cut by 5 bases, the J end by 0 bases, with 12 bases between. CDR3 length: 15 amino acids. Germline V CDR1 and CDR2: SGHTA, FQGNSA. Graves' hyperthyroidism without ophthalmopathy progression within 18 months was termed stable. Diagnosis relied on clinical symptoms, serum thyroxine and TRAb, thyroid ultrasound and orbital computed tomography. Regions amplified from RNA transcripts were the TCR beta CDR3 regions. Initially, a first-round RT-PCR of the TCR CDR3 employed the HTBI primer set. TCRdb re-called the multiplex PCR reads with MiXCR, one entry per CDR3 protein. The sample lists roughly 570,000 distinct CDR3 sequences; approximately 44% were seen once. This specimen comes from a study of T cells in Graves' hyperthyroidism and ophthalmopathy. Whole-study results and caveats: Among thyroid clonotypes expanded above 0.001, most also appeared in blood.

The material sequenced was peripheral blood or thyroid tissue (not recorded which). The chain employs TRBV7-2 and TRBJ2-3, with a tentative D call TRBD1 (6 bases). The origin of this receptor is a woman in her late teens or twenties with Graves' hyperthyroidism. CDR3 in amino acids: CASSIGGASTDTQYF. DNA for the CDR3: TGTGCCAGCAGCATAGGGGGAGCTAGCACAGATACGCAGTATTTT.